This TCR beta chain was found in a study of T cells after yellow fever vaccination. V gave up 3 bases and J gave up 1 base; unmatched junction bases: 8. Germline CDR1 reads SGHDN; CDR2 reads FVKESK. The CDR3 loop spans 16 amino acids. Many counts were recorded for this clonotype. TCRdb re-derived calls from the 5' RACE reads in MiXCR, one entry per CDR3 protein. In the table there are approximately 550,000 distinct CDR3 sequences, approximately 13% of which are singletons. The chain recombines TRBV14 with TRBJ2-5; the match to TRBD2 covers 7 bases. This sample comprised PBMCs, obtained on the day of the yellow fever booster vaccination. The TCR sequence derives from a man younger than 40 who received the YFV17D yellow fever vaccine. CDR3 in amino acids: CASSHGLDRFQETQYF. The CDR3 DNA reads TGTGCCAGCAGCCACGGACTAGACAGATTCCAAGAGACCCAGTACTTC.